Listed below are T cell receptor beta chains from one sample, sequenced in a study of T cells after yellow fever vaccination. Each CDR3 protein is one row after TCRdb ran MiXCR on the 5' RACE reads. The repertoire has 300,000 to 400,000 distinct CDR3 sequences, 6.2% of them found once; the top ten carry 15%. The sample in question was PBMCs, obtained 5 days after the yellow fever booster vaccination. The receptors derive from a man aged 25-40 years who received the YFV17D yellow fever vaccine. The conserved cysteine and the conserved F or W are not part of the CDR3 here.

j_gene: TRBJ1-3
v_gene: TRBV4-3
CDR3aa: ASSQDTGVVGNTIY

j_gene: TRBJ2-1
v_gene: TRBV29-1
CDR3aa: SVVVGPNEQF

j_gene: TRBJ1-5
v_gene: TRBV12-3/TRBV12-4
CDR3aa: ASTIGTPAQPQH

j_gene: TRBJ2-7
v_gene: TRBV20-1
CDR3aa: SARVSPPREPYEQY

j_gene: TRBJ2-5
v_gene: TRBV7-8
CDR3aa: ASRPGSGPWAETQY

j_gene: TRBJ2-5
v_gene: TRBV21-1
CDR3aa: ASSNPWTGRETQY

j_gene: TRBJ2-5
v_gene: TRBV24-1
CDR3aa: ATSTSGWETQY

j_gene: TRBJ2-1
v_gene: TRBV24-1
CDR3aa: ATSEGLAGEKTNEQF

j_gene: TRBJ2-4
v_gene: TRBV9
CDR3aa: ASSDRDRGNIQY

j_gene: TRBJ2-1
v_gene: TRBV5-1
CDR3aa: ASSPRAASGYNEQF

j_gene: TRBJ2-6
v_gene: TRBV12-3/TRBV12-4
CDR3aa: ASSRGDWGSGANVLT

j_gene: TRBJ2-2
v_gene: TRBV12-3/TRBV12-4
CDR3aa: ASSLGGRATGELF

j_gene: TRBJ2-7
v_gene: TRBV9
CDR3aa: ASSVVFDSLSDEQY

j_gene: TRBJ2-1
v_gene: TRBV12-3/TRBV12-4
CDR3aa: ASRSGLAGSYEQF

j_gene: TRBJ2-5
v_gene: TRBV19
CDR3aa: ASSLQRGQETQY

j_gene: TRBJ2-2
v_gene: TRBV11-3
CDR3aa: ASSLSGLAGTTGELF

j_gene: TRBJ2-7
v_gene: TRBV29-1
CDR3aa: SVERMGQTSYEQY

j_gene: TRBJ1-4
v_gene: TRBV9
CDR3aa: ASSVGSGLREKLF

j_gene: TRBJ2-2
v_gene: TRBV20-1
CDR3aa: KLRDSLSGELF

j_gene: TRBJ2-1
v_gene: TRBV19
CDR3aa: ASSIELAGYNEQF

j_gene: TRBJ1-6
v_gene: TRBV20-1
CDR3aa: SAVGGGSYNSPLH

j_gene: TRBJ2-5
v_gene: TRBV5-1
CDR3aa: ASSHGTQGVKTQY

j_gene: TRBJ2-5
v_gene: TRBV20-1
CDR3aa: SARGIQETQY

j_gene: TRBJ1-1
v_gene: TRBV20-1
CDR3aa: SARDQRQKNTEAF

j_gene: TRBJ2-4
v_gene: TRBV19
CDR3aa: ASGPGQGANIQY

j_gene: TRBJ2-7
v_gene: TRBV7-2
CDR3aa: ASSLGLAGGVGNEQY

j_gene: TRBJ2-5
v_gene: TRBV14
CDR3aa: ASSPRQGQETQY

j_gene: TRBJ1-3
v_gene: TRBV6-5
CDR3aa: ASSYGQGGFGNTIY

j_gene: TRBJ2-1
v_gene: TRBV7-8
CDR3aa: ASSLRFGAAYNEQF

j_gene: TRBJ2-4
v_gene: TRBV7-9
CDR3aa: ASSLGGGVQNIQY

j_gene: TRBJ2-4
v_gene: TRBV20-1
CDR3aa: SAWEGLAKNIQY

j_gene: TRBJ2-7
v_gene: TRBV7-2
CDR3aa: ASSLNRGTYEQY

j_gene: TRBJ2-5
v_gene: TRBV6-5
CDR3aa: ASSYGLAGGPTETQY

j_gene: TRBJ2-3
v_gene: TRBV7-8
CDR3aa: ASSTIRTGAVRGTDTQY

j_gene: TRBJ2-3
v_gene: TRBV7-2
CDR3aa: ASSPNRPKSTDTQY

j_gene: TRBJ2-1
v_gene: TRBV5-1
CDR3aa: ASIPLDRDNEQF

j_gene: TRBJ1-5
v_gene: TRBV4-3
CDR3aa: ASSLTGQGQPQH

j_gene: TRBJ1-6
v_gene: TRBV27
CDR3aa: ASRRSGTGYNSPLH

j_gene: TRBJ2-5
v_gene: TRBV6-2/TRBV6-3
CDR3aa: ASSYREETQY

j_gene: TRBJ2-7
v_gene: TRBV27
CDR3aa: ASGDLAGVGKYEQY

j_gene: TRBJ2-5
v_gene: TRBV10-3
CDR3aa: AISEEQGAEETQY

j_gene: TRBJ2-3
v_gene: TRBV7-2
CDR3aa: ASIRTGLAETDTQY

j_gene: TRBJ1-6
v_gene: TRBV4-2
CDR3aa: ASSQDLAANSPLH